The 21 T cell receptor beta chains presented below share a single source sample, sequenced in a study of blood T cells in healthy people across ages. With a J-beta primer mix and a sample-barcoded 5' primer, a second PCR ran about 7 to 11 cycles. Each CDR3 protein gets one entry after TCRdb re-called the 5' RACE reads with MiXCR. This sample has approximately 1.5 million distinct CDR3 sequences, with roughly 32% found just once. The specimen sequenced was blood. The receptors shown here come from a woman in her 30s in good health.

This chain links TRBV2 with TRBJ2-1; the match to TRBD1 covers 7 bases. Losses at the gene ends were 6 bases for V and 2 bases for J; bases not matched to a gene: 10. This CDR3 has 16 amino acids. Germline V gene sequence: CDR1 SNHLY, CDR2 FYNNEI. The CDR3 region is CASRVGGWGPYNEQFF. CDR3 nucleotides: TGTGCCAGCAGAGTAGGGGGCTGGGGGCCCTACAATGAGCAGTTCTTC. The variable domain in full, completed from reference TRBV2 and TRBJ2-1, reads EPEVTQTPSHQVTQMGQEVILRCVPISNHLYFYWYRQILGQKVEFLVSFYNNEISEKSEIFDDQFSVERPDGSNFTLKIRSTKLEDSAMYFCASRVGGWGPYNEQFFGPGTRLTVL.

This clonotype occurred many times. The chain carries TRBV4-1 and TRBJ2-7; D might be TRBD1 or TRBD2, each matching 6 bases. The CDR3 runs to 15 residues. Germline CDR1 MGHRA, CDR2 YSYEKL. The germline V and J ends were trimmed by 2 bases and 0 bases, with 11 bases remaining between them. In DNA form, the CDR3 reads TGCGCCAGCAGCCAATCGGGGGCGTTCTCCTACGAGCAGTACTTC. Its translation: CASSQSGAFSYEQYF.

The chain joins TRBV7-6 to TRBJ1-1, with D perhaps matching TRBD1 (5 bases). Trimming cost V 6 bases and J 3 bases, with 17 bases left between them. This CDR3 contains 15 residues. Germline values: CDR1 SGHVS, CDR2 FNYEAQ. CDR3 sequence: CASRARVGRDTEAFF. The CDR3 DNA reads as TGTGCCAGCAGAGCTAGGGTGGGGCGGGACACTGAAGCTTTCTTT.

This chain connects TRBV12-3 or TRBV12-4 to TRBJ2-2; D is perhaps TRBD1 (6 bases). The CDR3 runs to 16 residues. V shed 5 bases and J shed 4 bases, with 17 bases lying between them. This chain's CDR3 is CASSERGWVGTGELFF. The CDR3 region has the DNA TGTGCCAGCAGTGAAAGGGGGTGGGTAGGCACCGGGGAGCTGTTTTTT.

Here the CDR3 reads CSARVAPSQDSSYNEQFF. The CDR3 DNA reads as TGCAGTGCTAGAGTGGCGCCGTCCCAAGATAGCTCCTACAATGAGCAGTTCTTC. The gene calls are TRBV20-1 and TRBJ2-1; D is ambiguous. V dropped 1 base and J dropped 0 bases, with 19 bases sitting between them. The CDR3 totals 18 residues. Germline V gene lookup returns CDR1 DFQATT and CDR2 SNEGSKA (reference sequence).

The rearrangement uses TRBV29-1 and TRBJ2-5, with 8 bases matching TRBD2. J was trimmed by 1 base and V by 0 bases; bases with no gene match: 4. CDR1 is SQVTM and CDR2 is ANQGSEA in the germline V gene. The CDR3 has 15 amino acids. The chain's CDR3 is CSVEEGREAQETQYF. CDR3 coding DNA: TGCAGCGTTGAAGAGGGGCGGGAGGCCCAAGAGACCCAGTACTTC.

This clonotype occurred a few times. The chain carries TRBV7-8 and TRBJ2-7, with D perhaps TRBD1 or TRBD2 (6 bases each). The CDR3 sequence is 15 residues long. The V gene's germline CDR1 is SGHVS and CDR2 FQNEAQ. The V and J ends lost 8 bases and 5 bases respectively, with 22 bases between them. CDR3: CASGPRGGLLNEQYF. The CDR3 bases are TGTGCCAGCGGCCCGAGAGGGGGACTCCTAAACGAGCAGTACTTC.

On this clonotype: A much larger clone lies a single base off, so this may be a read error. J is TRBJ2-5 and V is TRBV15, with a tentative D call TRBD1 (6 bases). The germline CDR1 and CDR2 sequences are LNHNV and YYDKDF (reference sequence). CDR3 length: 12 amino acids. The chain's CDR3 is CATGRQAGGQYF. CDR3 sequence (DNA): TGTGCCACCGGCAGACAGGCTGGGGGCCAGTACTTC.

Worth noting for this clonotype: The junction departs from germline at one end; a sequencing error may be responsible. The rearrangement joins TRBV7-6 to TRBJ2-7; D is tentatively TRBD1 or TRBD2 (5 bases each). The germline gives CDR1 SGHVS, CDR2 FNYEAQ. This CDR3 is 14 amino acids long. CDR3 sequence reads: CAGSGWGRTYEQYF. DNA for the CDR3: TGTGCCGGCAGCGGATGGGGCCGAACTTACGAGCAGTACTTC.

This sequence joins TRBV5-1 and TRBJ2-1; no clear D. Trimming pared 6 bases from V and 2 bases from J, leaving 12 bases between. The CDR3 is 14 residues long. Per germline, CDR1 SGHRS and CDR2 YFSETQ. CDR3 in amino acids: CASTRSGAYNEQFF. In nucleotides, the CDR3 is TGCGCCAGCACCCGGTCAGGTGCCTACAATGAGCAGTTCTTC.

This clonotype has just a few counts. The CDR3 loop reads CASTSRSGSPTDTQYF. CDR3 sequence (DNA): TGTGCCAGCACCTCTCGGAGCGGGTCCCCCACAGATACGCAGTATTTT. The chain employs TRBV12-3 or TRBV12-4 and TRBJ2-3, with TRBD2 as a possible D gene (6 bases). Between the trimmed V and J ends, which lost 7 bases and 2 bases, there was a span of 19 bases. The CDR3 extends over 16 amino acids.

This clonotype was observed a few times. The chain couples TRBV7-8 to TRBJ2-1; 7 bases align to TRBD2. V was pared by 1 base and J by 7 bases, with 13 bases of the junction left unmatched. The CDR3 sequence is 17 residues long. Germline V gene data show CDR1 as SGHVS and CDR2 as FQNEAQ. The CDR3 spells CASSLGRAGLLSNEQFF. CDR3 nucleotide sequence: TGTGCCAGCAGCTTAGGTCGAGCGGGACTCCTCTCGAATGAGCAGTTCTTC.

The gene calls are TRBV7-2 and TRBJ2-7; TRBD1 agrees at 9 bases. Germline trimming cut 2 bases from V and 3 bases from J; bases unmatched to any gene: 5. The CDR3 runs 15 residues. Germline CDR1 is SGHTA and CDR2 is FQGNSA. In DNA, the CDR3 is TGTGCCAGCAGCTTAAACCTGGACAGGGGCTACGAGCAGTACTTC. Residues: CASSLNLDRGYEQYF.

V and J are TRBV3-1 and TRBJ2-3; D is possibly TRBD1 (5 bases). V gave up 4 bases and J gave up 4 bases, with 9 bases separating them. This CDR3 is 13 amino acids long. Germline loops: CDR1 LGHDT, CDR2 YNNKEL (reference sequence). As DNA, the CDR3 is TGTGCCAGCAGCCGATCAGGGTCAGATACGCAGTATTTT. Its translation: CASSRSGSDTQYF.

The table lists this clonotype with a few counts. The chain uses TRBV29-1 and TRBJ2-3; D is undetermined. V shed 6 bases and J shed 3 bases, with 16 bases lying between them. The length of the CDR3 is 14 residues. Germline CDR1 SQVTM, CDR2 ANQGSEA. The CDR3 DNA reads TGCAGCGTCCATAACGTGGGTATGACAGATACGCAGTATTTT. Translating it yields CSVHNVGMTDTQYF.

This chain links TRBV28 with TRBJ2-7; a possible D gene is TRBD2 (6 bases). Trimming took 5 bases from V and 6 from J, leaving 20 bases between them. Germline V CDR1 and CDR2: MDHEN, SYDVKM. This CDR3 spans 15 amino acids. CDR3 loop: CASSPETGLLSEQYF. In DNA, the CDR3 is TGTGCCAGCAGTCCCGAGACGGGACTCCTTAGCGAGCAGTACTTC. The variable domain in full, with the rest retrieved from reference TRBV28 and TRBJ2-7, is DVKVTQSSRYLVKRTGEKVFLECVQDMDHENMFWYRQDPGLGLRLIYFSYDVKMKEKGDIPEGYSVSREKKERFSLILESASTNQTSMYLCASSPETGLLSEQYFGPGTRLTVT.

The chain recombines TRBV12-2 with TRBJ1-1; the listed D gene, TRBD1, was not tested against the DNA. TRBV12-2 represents a pseudogene. This CDR3 is built from 15 residues. CDR3 sequence: CAREATGLRSTEAFF. The CDR3, as DNA: TGTGCAAGGGAGGCGACAGGTCTTCGGTCCACTGAAGCTTTCTTT.

CDR3 amino acids: CASDLRGTDTQYF. The CDR3 DNA reads TGTGCCAGCGATCTCCGGGGCACAGATACGCAGTATTTT. The V gene is TRBV28, the J gene TRBJ2-3; D unresolved. Between the trimmed V and J ends, which lost 8 bases and 1 base, there was a span of 10 bases. The CDR3 length is 13 residues. Germline assignment: CDR1 MDHEN and CDR2 SYDVKM.

The chain recombines TRBV9 with TRBJ2-1; 9 nucleotides align to TRBD2. V trimming: 4 bases; J trimming: 11 bases; junction bases outside the gene matches: 7. CDR1 is SGDLS, CDR2 YYNGEE, per germline. The CDR3 has 13 amino acids. CDR3 region: CASSLQREEKQFF. In DNA, the CDR3 is TGTGCCAGCAGCCTACAGCGGGAGGAGAAGCAGTTCTTC.

The V call is TRBV12-3 or TRBV12-4, the J call TRBJ2-7; 8 bases fit TRBD1. Trimming removed 3 bases from V and 6 bases from J; junction bases left unmatched: 7. The CDR3 is made up of 14 amino acids. DNA of the CDR3: TGTGCCAGCAGTTTCGCAGGGGGACAGGCCGAGCAGTACTTC. Translating it yields CASSFAGGQAEQYF.

This clonotype turned up a few times. CDR3 amino acids: CASSFPRSPLHF. The CDR3 nucleotides are TGTGCCAGCAGTTTCCCTAGGTCACCCCTCCACTTT. The chain uses TRBV27 and TRBJ1-6; unclear D gene. In germline, CDR1 is MNHEY, CDR2 SMNVEV (reference sequence). The CDR3 has 12 amino acids. V was cut by 3 bases and J by 10 bases, with 7 bases left in between.